Below are 7 T cell receptor beta chains sequenced from a single sample in a study of blood T cell repertoires in COVID-19. TCRdb keeps only in-frame clones here, not all; method: immunoSEQ multiplex PCR. In the table there are about 320,000 clones, about 89% of which are singletons. The sample consisted of peripheral blood. The receptors originated from a man aged 18 to 30 who had recovered from COVID-19.

This clone was detected only a few times. The chain uses TRBV4-1 and TRBJ1-5; possible D gene TRBD1, 6 bases. CDR3 size: 18 residues. CDR1 MGHRA and CDR2 YSYEKL come from the germline V gene. V was cut by 0 bases and J by 4 bases, with 19 bases left in between. The CDR3 nucleotides are TGCGCCAGCAGCCAAGACCAAAACCTCGGGACAAGGAATCAGCCCCAGCATTTT. This codes for CASSQDQNLGTRNQPQHF.

The rearrangement links TRBV4-3 to TRBJ1-1, with D tentatively TRBD1 (6 bases). This CDR3 spans 17 amino acids. Trimming removed 0 bases at V and 3 bases at J, with 17 bases between. In germline, CDR1 is LGHNA, CDR2 YSLEER. The CDR3 loop reads CASSQDVTQGVYTEAFF. As DNA, the CDR3 is TGCGCCAGCAGCCAAGATGTGACACAGGGTGTTTACACTGAAGCTTTCTTT.

This chain connects TRBV7-3 to TRBJ2-1; 10 bases map to TRBD2. The CDR3 is made up of 15 amino acids. Germline-derived CDR1 and CDR2 are SGHTA and FQGTGA. V was pared by 5 bases and J by 8 bases, with 9 bases of the junction left unmatched. Written as DNA, the CDR3 is TGTGCCAGCAGCCCCTTAGCGGGAGGATTGGATGAGCAGTTCTTC. Encoded protein: CASSPLAGGLDEQFF.

This clone was counted once. The CDR3 DNA follows: TGTGCCTCCGACTACCCCCGGGAGACCCAGTACTTC. Translated: CASDYPRETQYF. V usage is TRBV30 and J usage is TRBJ2-5, with D possibly being TRBD2 (5 bases). The CDR3 length is 12 residues. Trimming stripped 7 bases from V and 5 bases from J, with 14 bases between. CDR1 and CDR2 from the germline V gene are GTSNPN and SVGIG (reference sequence).

The chain is built from TRBV27 and TRBJ2-7; D ambiguous. Germline assignment: CDR1 MNHEY and CDR2 SMNVEV (reference sequence). The V end was cut by 6 bases, the J end by 2 bases, with 14 bases between. The CDR3 runs to 14 residues. The chain's CDR3 is CASSSRGGPYEQYF. The CDR3 DNA is TGTGCCAGCAGCTCCCGTGGTGGCCCCTACGAGCAGTACTTC.

The table lists this clone with a count of one. The chain joins TRBV4-1 to TRBJ1-1; TRBD1 might be the D (6 bases). CDR1 is MGHRA and CDR2 is YSYEKL in the germline V gene. The CDR3 consists of 16 residues. V was trimmed by 4 bases and J by 7 bases, leaving 22 bases between them. The CDR3 DNA follows: TGCGCCAGCAGCCGTACTCGGGGGGCTGGTAGTGATGAAGCTTTCTTT. It codes for CASSRTRGAGSDEAFF.

The chain has TRBV6-1 and TRBJ1-5; D may be TRBD1 (5 bases). In germline, CDR1 is MNHNS, CDR2 SASEGT. This CDR3 spans 16 amino acids. V dropped 4 bases and J dropped 2 bases, with 15 bases sitting between them. CDR3 coding DNA: TGTGCCAGCAGTGTCCGAGGAGGGGACGGCAATCAGCCCCAGCATTTT. This gives the protein CASSVRGGDGNQPQHF.